The sample holds many counts of the clone carrying this T cell receptor (beta chain). Its antigen is as yet unknown. This sample is part of a study of early T cells in non-severe SARS-CoV-2 infection. Study-wide background: From unsorted whole blood, bulk RNA was sequenced, and the chains remained unpaired. Study-level results: VDJdb matches were skewed toward anti-spike CD8 T cell responses.

The junction had 9 bases not matched to a gene; V was cut back by 11 bases and J by 0 bases. Germline V gene sequence: CDR1 ENHRY, CDR2 SYGVKD. The CDR3 consists of 15 residues. Each single cDNA molecule received a unique molecular identifier. TCRdb itself ran the 5' RACE reads through MiXCR, one entry per CDR3 protein. The table shows about 77,000 distinct CDR3 sequences, with around a tenth occurring only once. Sequencing was done on a sample of whole blood. The receptor's source is an adult who was a healthcare worker with PCR-confirmed SARS-CoV-2 infection or an uninfected control (not recorded which). The V call is TRBV10-3, the J call TRBJ1-3, with TRBD1 matching 8 bases. The CDR3 protein is CAGTGTGHSGNTIYF. As DNA, the CDR3 is TGTGCCGGCACCGGGACAGGACACTCTGGAAACACCATATATTTT.